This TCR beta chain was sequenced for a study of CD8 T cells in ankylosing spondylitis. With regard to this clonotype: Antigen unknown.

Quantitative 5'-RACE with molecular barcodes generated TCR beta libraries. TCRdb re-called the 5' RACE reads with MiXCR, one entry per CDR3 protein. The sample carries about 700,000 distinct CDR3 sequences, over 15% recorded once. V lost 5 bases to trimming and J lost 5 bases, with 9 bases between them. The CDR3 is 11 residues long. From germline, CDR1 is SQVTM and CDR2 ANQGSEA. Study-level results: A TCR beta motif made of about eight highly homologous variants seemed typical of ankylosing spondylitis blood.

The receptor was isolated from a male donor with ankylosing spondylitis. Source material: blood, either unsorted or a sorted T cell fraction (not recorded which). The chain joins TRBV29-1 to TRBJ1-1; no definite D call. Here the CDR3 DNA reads TGCAGCGTTTGGCCGGATACTGAAGCTTTCTTT. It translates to CSVWPDTEAFF.